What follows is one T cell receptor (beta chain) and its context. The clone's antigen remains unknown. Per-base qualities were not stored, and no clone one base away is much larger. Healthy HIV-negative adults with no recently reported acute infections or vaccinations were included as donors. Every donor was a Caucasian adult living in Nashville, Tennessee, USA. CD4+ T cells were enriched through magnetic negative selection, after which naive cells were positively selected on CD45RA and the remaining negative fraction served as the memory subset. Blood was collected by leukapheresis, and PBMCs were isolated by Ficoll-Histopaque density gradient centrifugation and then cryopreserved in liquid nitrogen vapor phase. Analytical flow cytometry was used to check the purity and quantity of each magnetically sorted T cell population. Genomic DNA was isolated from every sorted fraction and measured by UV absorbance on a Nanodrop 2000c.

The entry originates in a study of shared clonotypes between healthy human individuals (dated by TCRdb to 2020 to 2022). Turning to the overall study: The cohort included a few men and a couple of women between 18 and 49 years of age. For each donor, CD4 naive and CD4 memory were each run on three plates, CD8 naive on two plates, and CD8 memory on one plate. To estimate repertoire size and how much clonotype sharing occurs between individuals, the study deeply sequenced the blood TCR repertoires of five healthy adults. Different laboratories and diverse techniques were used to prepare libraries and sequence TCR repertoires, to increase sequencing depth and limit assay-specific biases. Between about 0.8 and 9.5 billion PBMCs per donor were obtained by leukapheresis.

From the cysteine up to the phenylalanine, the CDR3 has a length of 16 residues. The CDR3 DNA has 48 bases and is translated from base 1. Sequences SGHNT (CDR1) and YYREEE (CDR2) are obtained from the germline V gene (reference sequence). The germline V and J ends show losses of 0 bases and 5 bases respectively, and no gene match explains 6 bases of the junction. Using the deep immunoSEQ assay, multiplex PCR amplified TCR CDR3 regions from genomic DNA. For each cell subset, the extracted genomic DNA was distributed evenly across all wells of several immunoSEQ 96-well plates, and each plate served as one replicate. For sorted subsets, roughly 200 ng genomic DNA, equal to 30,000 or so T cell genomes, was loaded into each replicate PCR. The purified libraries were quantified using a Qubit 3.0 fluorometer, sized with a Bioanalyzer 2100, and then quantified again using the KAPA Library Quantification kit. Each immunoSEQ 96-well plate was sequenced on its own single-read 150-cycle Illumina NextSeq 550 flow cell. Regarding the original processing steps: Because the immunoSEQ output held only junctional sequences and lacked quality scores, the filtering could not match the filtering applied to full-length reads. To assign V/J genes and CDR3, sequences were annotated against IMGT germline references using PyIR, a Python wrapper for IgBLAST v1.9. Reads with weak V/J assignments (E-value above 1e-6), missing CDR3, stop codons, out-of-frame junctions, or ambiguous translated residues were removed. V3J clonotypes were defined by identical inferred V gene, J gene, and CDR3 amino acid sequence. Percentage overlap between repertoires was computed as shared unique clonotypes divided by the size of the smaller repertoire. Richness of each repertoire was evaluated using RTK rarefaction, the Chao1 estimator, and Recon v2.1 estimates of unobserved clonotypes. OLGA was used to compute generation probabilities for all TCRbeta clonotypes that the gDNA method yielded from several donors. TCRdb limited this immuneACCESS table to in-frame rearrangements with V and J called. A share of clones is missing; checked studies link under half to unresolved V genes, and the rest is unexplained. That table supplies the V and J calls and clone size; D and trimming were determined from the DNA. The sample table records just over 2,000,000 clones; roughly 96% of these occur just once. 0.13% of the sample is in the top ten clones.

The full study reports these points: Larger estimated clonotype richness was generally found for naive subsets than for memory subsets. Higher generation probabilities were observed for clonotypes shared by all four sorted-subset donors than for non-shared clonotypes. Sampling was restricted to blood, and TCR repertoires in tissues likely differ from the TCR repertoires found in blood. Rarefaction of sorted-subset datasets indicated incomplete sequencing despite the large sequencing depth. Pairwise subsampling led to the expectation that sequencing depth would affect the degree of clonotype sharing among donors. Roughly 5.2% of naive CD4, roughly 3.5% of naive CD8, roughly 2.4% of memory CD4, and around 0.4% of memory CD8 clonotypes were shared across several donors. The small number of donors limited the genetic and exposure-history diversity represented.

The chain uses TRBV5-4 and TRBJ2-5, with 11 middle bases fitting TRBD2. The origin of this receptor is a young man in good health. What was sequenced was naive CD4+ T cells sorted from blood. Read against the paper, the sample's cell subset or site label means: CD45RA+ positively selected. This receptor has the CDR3 CASSLAVAGGMETQYF. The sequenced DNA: TGTGCCAGCAGCTTGGCGGTAGCGGGGGGGATGGAGACCCAGTACTTC.